This T cell receptor (beta chain) is drawn from a study of graft-versus-host responses after intestinal transplantation. General study results and limits: Some GvH clones were seen earlier in gut or blood, suggesting intestinal origin. Declines in HvG clones occurring early post-transplant were associated with peak circulating GvH clone levels.

Germline V gene lookup returns CDR1 MNHEY and CDR2 SVGAGI. The trim removed 0 bases at V and 8 bases at J, leaving 5 bases unmatched. The CDR3 consists of 15 residues. The authors plated around 200,000 CFSE-labeled responder cells with around 200,000 irradiated, violet-dye-labeled stimulator cells. Clones were sequenced by immunoSEQ multiplex PCR, and TCRdb holds only the in-frame ones, with some missing. The table lists roughly 6,900 clones, around 22% of them singletons. The sequence was collected from a human patient who was an organ donor for intestinal transplantation. This material consisted of alloreactive CD8+ T cells from a mixed lymphocyte reaction culture, taken before transplantation. As to subset: CFSE-low proliferating T cells sorted from approximately 6-day pre-transplant mixed lymphocyte reaction (GvH or HvG direction). This rearrangement joins TRBV6-5 to TRBJ1-5, with TRBD1 identical over 9 bases. Here the CDR3 DNA reads TGTGCCAGCAGTTACTCCCGGACAGGGGTTAAGCCCCAGCATTTT. This encodes CASSYSRTGVKPQHF.